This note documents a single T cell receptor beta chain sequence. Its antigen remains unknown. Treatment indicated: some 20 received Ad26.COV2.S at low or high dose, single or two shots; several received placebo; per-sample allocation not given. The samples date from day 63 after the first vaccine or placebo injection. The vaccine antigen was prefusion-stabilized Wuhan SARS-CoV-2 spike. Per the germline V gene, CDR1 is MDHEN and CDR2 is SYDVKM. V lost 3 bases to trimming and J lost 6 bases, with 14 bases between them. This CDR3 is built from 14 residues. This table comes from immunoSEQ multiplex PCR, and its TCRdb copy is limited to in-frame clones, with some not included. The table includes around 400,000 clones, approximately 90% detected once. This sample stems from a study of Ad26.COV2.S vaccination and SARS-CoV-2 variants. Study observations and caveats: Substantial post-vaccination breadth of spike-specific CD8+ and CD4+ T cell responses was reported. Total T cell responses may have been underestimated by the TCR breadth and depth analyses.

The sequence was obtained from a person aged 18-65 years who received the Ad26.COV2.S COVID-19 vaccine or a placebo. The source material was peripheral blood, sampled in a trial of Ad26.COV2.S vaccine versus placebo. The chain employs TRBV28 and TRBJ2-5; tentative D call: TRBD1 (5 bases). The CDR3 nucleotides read TGTGCCAGCAGTTTGGGAAGGGGATTTCAGACCCAGTACTTC. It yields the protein CASSLGRGFQTQYF.